This record looks at one T cell receptor beta chain sequence and its context. Trimming at V came to 0 bases and at J to 6 bases, leaving 4 bases not matched to a gene. The CDR3 runs 14 residues. The germline CDR1 and CDR2 sequences are SGHRS and YFSETQ. In the source study's methods: Amplification of reference gene primers provided the estimated nucleated cell counts. Assay used: immunoSEQ multiplex PCR; TCRdb lists only in-frame clones, some missing. V and J calls and clone size follow that table, whereas D and trimming were derived from the DNA. The sample has tens of thousands of clones; approximately 86% are singletons. The source of the sample is a study of blood T cell repertoires in COVID-19. In terms of age and location, participants ranged from roughly 18 to 90 years and lived in under 30 US areas. Participant reports of clinical history set cohort assignment. Recovered status in Cohort 3 required two negative PCRs, clearance, or symptom resolution.

The V and J genes are TRBV5-1 and TRBJ2-3; 7 bases fit TRBD2. The source material was PBMCs or T cells enriched from blood (not recorded which). The receptor comes from a woman between 45 and 60 years old who had recovered from COVID-19. CDR3 protein: CASSLDGRRDTQYF. The CDR3 coding sequence is TGCGCCAGCAGCTTGGACGGGAGGCGGGATACGCAGTATTTT.